This is a list of T cell receptor beta chains from one sample in a study of blood T cell repertoires in COVID-19. The repertoire was sequenced with immunoSEQ multiplex PCR; TCRdb's copy has only in-frame clones and lacks some. Of 100,000 to 150,000 clones listed, 80% to 90% were seen once; the top ten hold 3% to 4.5%. Input material: peripheral blood. The receptor source for this set is a woman aged 55-70 years with acute or convalescent COVID-19. CDR3s include the opening cysteine and the closing phenylalanine or tryptophan. The D gene is left open where the match is weak. Clone size is stated in some rows and not others, as once, few, many or a class when expanded.

d_gene	v_gene	j_gene	abundance	CDR3nt	CDR3aa
NA	TRBV5-1	TRBJ2-5	NA	TGCGCCAGCAGCTTGGTTGGGGGCTCGGAGACCCAGTACTTC	CASSLVGGSETQYF
NA	TRBV25-1	TRBJ2-4	once	TGTGCCAGCAGTGGGCTGGGGGCCGTAGGGGCAATTCAGTACTTC	CASSGLGAVGAIQYF
NA	TRBV5-1	TRBJ1-1	few	TGCGCCAGCAGCTTGGTAGGGGGAAGGGGCACTGAAGCTTTCTTT	CASSLVGGRGTEAFF
TRBD1	TRBV19	TRBJ1-2	NA	TGTGCCAGTAGTATACGGGACAGGGAAAGCTACACCTTC	CASSIRDRESYTF
TRBD1	TRBV30	TRBJ1-1	NA	TGTGCCTGGAGACAGGGGGACTGGGGCACTGAAGCTTTCTTT	CAWRQGDWGTEAFF
NA	TRBV7-9	TRBJ1-2	once	TGTGCCAGTCAAGGAGGGTCGTGGTATGGCTACACCTTC	CASQGGSWYGYTF
TRBD1	TRBV4-1	TRBJ1-5	NA	TGCGCCAGCAGCCAACTTCGGGGACAGGGCAATCAGCCCCAGCATTTT	CASSQLRGQGNQPQHF
TRBD2	TRBV9	TRBJ2-2	NA	TGTGCCAGCAGCCTGACCTGGACTAGCGGGGCCGGGGAGCTGTTTTTT	CASSLTWTSGAGELFF
NA	TRBV10-2	TRBJ1-5	NA	TGCGCCAGCAGCACAGGGAATAGCTACAATCAGCCCCAGCATTTT	CASSTGNSYNQPQHF
NA	TRBV6-1	TRBJ1-1	NA	TGTGCCAGCAGTGAAGATGGGAGGACTGAAGCTTTCTTT	CASSEDGRTEAFF
TRBD1	TRBV27	TRBJ1-4	once	TGTGCCAGCAGTTCTGACAGGGGGCGTAATGAAAAACTGTTTTTT	CASSSDRGRNEKLFF
TRBD1	TRBV2	TRBJ1-1	NA	TGTGCCAGCAGTGAAAGGCCAGGGGGCCTGGGCACTGAAGCTTTCTTT	CASSERPGGLGTEAFF
TRBD1	TRBV7-8	TRBJ1-5	NA	TGTGCCAGCAGCCCGACAGGGGGCAATCAGCCCCAGCATTTT	CASSPTGGNQPQHF
TRBD1	TRBV4-2	TRBJ1-1	NA	TGTGCCAGCAGCCGTCCGGGACAGGGTATCACTGAAGCTTTCTTT	CASSRPGQGITEAFF
TRBD1	TRBV6-6	TRBJ2-1	NA	TGTGCCAGCAGTCAGCCCCGAACAGGGGTCACCTACAATGAGCAGTTCTTC	CASSQPRTGVTYNEQFF
NA	TRBV3-1/TRBV3-2	TRBJ2-1	once	TGTGCCAGCCGGGACTTCAGATCCTACAATGAGCAGTTCTTC	CASRDFRSYNEQFF
NA	TRBV11-2	TRBJ1-5	NA	TGTGCCAGCAGCTTAAACAGGGTCAATCAGCCCCAGCATTTT	CASSLNRVNQPQHF
TRBD2	TRBV5-1	TRBJ2-1	NA	TGCGCCACCTCCTACGAAACTAGCGGGAGGATATCCAACAATGAGCAGTTCTTC	CATSYETSGRISNNEQFF
NA	TRBV3-1/TRBV3-2	TRBJ2-5	NA	TGTGCCAGCAGTTACCGGGCCACCCCGCAGGGGGAGACCCAGTACTTC	CASSYRATPQGETQYF
NA	TRBV29-1	TRBJ1-3	NA	TGCAGCGTGGCCCCGGACGGAGGGGACACCATATATTTT	CSVAPDGGDTIYF
NA	TRBV19	TRBJ1-2	NA	TGTGCCAGTGGCCGGCGGACACTTTATGGCTACACCTTC	CASGRRTLYGYTF
NA	TRBV4-2	TRBJ1-6	NA	TGTGCCAGCAGCCAAGAATACGGGAGTAATTCACCCCTCCACTTT	CASSQEYGSNSPLHF
TRBD1	TRBV18	TRBJ2-5	NA	TGTGCCAGCTCACCGAAGACAGGGGAAGAGACCCAGTACTTC	CASSPKTGEETQYF